The subject of this entry is one TCR beta chain. The data derive from a study of tumor-infiltrating lymphocytes in oesophageal squamous cell carcinoma. TCRdb recomputed calls from the PCR reads with MiXCR, one row per CDR3 protein. The data show roughly 20,000 distinct CDR3 sequences, roughly 40% seen once. The CDR3 length is 15 residues. Germline loops: CDR1 SGHTA, CDR2 FQGNSA. The gene calls are TRBV7-2 and TRBJ2-5; D may be TRBD2 (5 bases). The end of the DNA fits TRBJ2-1 better, so the J call may be wrong. Sequenced sample: normal esophageal tissue next to the tumor. This sequence originates from a female donor with esophageal squamous cell carcinoma. For the CDR3, the DNA is TGTGCCAGCAGCTTAGTATGGGGAGCCGACAATGAGCAGTTCTTC. Its translation: CASSLVWGADNEQFF.